This entry concerns a single T cell receptor (beta chain). No antigen is known for it. These data belong to a study of T cells in Graves' hyperthyroidism and ophthalmopathy. Findings and caveats of the study: In the blood, most expanded thyroid clonotypes above 0.001 appeared as well.

RNA transcripts were the template for amplifying TCR beta CDR3 regions. First-round RT-PCR with HTBI primers amplified the TCR CDR3 region. TCRdb fed the multiplex PCR reads into MiXCR, producing one record per CDR3 protein. Of 250,000 to 300,000 distinct CDR3 sequences listed, roughly 15% are singletons. Fresh peripheral blood, more than 8 ml of it, supplied the PBMCs. CDR3 length equals 14 residues. Germline V gene sequence: CDR1 KGHDR, CDR2 SFDVKD. The V gene lost 1 base and the J gene lost 5 bases, with 11 bases spanning the gap. The sequenced sample was blood. The V gene is TRBV24-1, the J gene TRBJ2-7; D uncertain. The clonotype comes from a middle-aged woman with Graves' hyperthyroidism. This CDR3 reads CATSDLDNSDEQYF. CDR3 coding DNA: TGTGCCACCAGTGATTTAGACAACTCAGACGAGCAGTACTTC.